Below, 23 T cell receptor beta chains from the same sample are listed, as sequenced in a study of blood T cell repertoires in COVID-19. TCRdb's table, derived via immunoSEQ multiplex PCR, lists solely in-frame clones and lacks some. The sample has around 250,000 clones, roughly 88% seen once. The sequencing sample was made of PBMCs or T cells enriched from blood (not recorded which). The receptor set was obtained from a woman in her thirties or forties who had been exposed to COVID-19.

V is TRBV3-1 (or the pseudogene TRBV3-2) and J is TRBJ2-7, with a tentative D call TRBD1 (6 bases). Germline-derived CDR1 and CDR2 are LGHDT and YNNKEL (reference sequence). CDR3 length equals 14 residues. V shed 4 bases and J shed 1 base, with 11 bases lying between them. CDR3 DNA sequence: TGTGCCAGCAGCCTATCCACAGGGTCCTACGAGCAGTACGTC. It codes for CASSLSTGSYEQYV.

A word on this clone: The same CDR3 is also encoded by other DNA sequences in this sample. V gene TRBV7-2 combines with J gene TRBJ2-7, with TRBD1 identical over 7 bases. Germline lookup yields CDR1 SGHTA and CDR2 FQGNSA. CDR3 length: 14 residues. J was trimmed by 3 bases and V by 2 bases; bases with no gene match: 4. In DNA, the CDR3 is TGTGCCAGCAGCTTACGAGACAGGGACTACGAGCAGTACTTC. It codes for CASSLRDRDYEQYF.

The chain's CDR3 is CASSYPRGLNTIYF. The CDR3 nucleotides are TGTGCCAGCAGTTACCCCAGGGGGCTGAACACCATATATTTT. The chain uses TRBV6-5 and TRBJ1-3, with TRBD1 matching 8 bases. Germline V CDR1 and CDR2: MNHEY, SVGAGI. V lost 2 bases and J lost 7; bases outside the gene matches: 4. This CDR3 contains 14 residues.

The chain carries TRBV5-8 and TRBJ2-2; D possibly corresponds to TRBD1 (5 bases). Germline V gives CDR1 SGHTS, CDR2 YDEGEE. This CDR3 region has 14 residues. Trimming shortened V by 1 base and J by 1 base, and 5 bases separated the two germline ends. This CDR3 reads CASSLRGNTGELFF. CDR3 in DNA: TGTGCCAGCAGCTTGAGGGGGAACACCGGGGAGCTGTTTTTT.

The CDR3 region is CASSEQLADLNTQYF. The CDR3 DNA is TGCGCCAGCAGCGAACAGCTAGCGGACTTAAATACGCAGTATTTT. The chain recombines TRBV4-3 with TRBJ2-3; 7 bases align to TRBD2. Looked up from germline, CDR1 is LGHNA and CDR2 is YSLEER. The V gene end was trimmed by 5 bases and the J gene end by 7 bases; junction bases not matched to a gene: 12. This CDR3 contains 15 residues.

This clone appeared a few times. This rearrangement joins TRBV7-9 to TRBJ1-4; D is unresolved. CDR3 length equals 14 residues. In germline, CDR1 is SEHNR, CDR2 FQNEAQ (reference sequence). Trimming stripped 7 bases from V and 1 base from J, with 10 bases between. DNA for the CDR3: TGTGCCAGCACCATTATTGTAACTAATGAAAAACTGTTTTTT. Residues: CASTIIVTNEKLFF.

V usage is TRBV11-3 and J usage is TRBJ1-2; D uncertain. CDR3 size: 14 residues. Germline CDR1 reads SGHNT; CDR2 reads YENEEA. The germline V and J ends were trimmed by 1 base and 8 bases, with 14 bases remaining between them. In nucleotides, the CDR3 is TGTGCCAGCAGCTTAGTCCCGTTTAGCGGAGGCTACACCTTC. This codes for CASSLVPFSGGYTF.

The gene calls are TRBV25-1 and TRBJ1-2; possibly TRBD1 for D (6 bases). This CDR3 is built from 16 residues. Germline CDR1 is MGHDK and CDR2 is SYGVNS. Trimming took off 1 base at V and 7 bases at J, with 19 bases between the two ends. DNA for the CDR3: TGTGCCAGCAGTGAATTTGGCCAGGGGTCGGTACGTGGCTACACCTTC. This codes for CASSEFGQGSVRGYTF.

The rearrangement joins TRBV6-4 to TRBJ2-2, with 7 bases lining up with TRBD1. Germline V lookup: CDR1 MRHNA, CDR2 SNTAGT. The CDR3 is made up of 14 amino acids. The V segment lost 7 bases and the J segment 5 bases; nucleotides outside the gene matches: 7. The CDR3 nucleotides are TGTGCCAGCAAGAGGGACAGTTCAACCGGGGAGCTGTTTTTT. It is translated as CASKRDSSTGELFF.

This chain uses TRBV28 with TRBJ1-2; 8 nucleotides line up with TRBD1. Germline CDR1 is MDHEN and CDR2 is SYDVKM. V shed 1 base and J 7 bases; nucleotides not matched to a gene: 5. The CDR3 covers 14 residues. In DNA, the CDR3 is TGTGCCAGCAGTTTATTTTCAGGGGGCCGTGGCTACACCTTC. This gives the protein CASSLFSGGRGYTF.

On this clone: Within the sample, other DNA sequences also encode this same CDR3. The chain recombines TRBV18 with TRBJ1-1; tentative D call: TRBD1 (5 bases). The germline V and J ends were trimmed by 4 bases and 1 base, with 7 bases remaining between them. CDR1 KGHSH and CDR2 LQKENI come from the germline V gene. This CDR3 is 13 amino acids long. This CDR3 is CASSRGGNTEAFF. In DNA, the CDR3 is TGTGCCAGCTCACGGGGGGGGAACACTGAAGCTTTCTTT.

The V and J genes are TRBV4-3 and TRBJ2-1; 14 bases line up with TRBD2. Germline V gives CDR1 LGHNA, CDR2 YSLEER. This CDR3 is built from 16 residues. The V segment lost 4 bases and the J segment 3 bases; nucleotides outside the gene matches: 2. CDR3 sequence: CASSLGTSGSYNEQFF. The DNA of the CDR3 is TGCGCCAGCAGCCTCGGGACTAGCGGGAGCTACAATGAGCAGTTCTTC.

This clone was recorded only once. The chain links TRBV6-4 to TRBJ2-7; TRBD1 aligns across 7 bases. Germline CDR1 reads MRHNA; CDR2 reads SNTAGT. The ends lost 3 bases at V and 0 bases at J; junction bases unmatched: 5. The CDR3 runs 15 residues. CDR3 region: CASSDSGGISYEQYF. CDR3 DNA sequence: TGTGCCAGCAGTGATTCAGGGGGTATCTCCTACGAGCAGTACTTC.

The chain joins TRBV18 to TRBJ1-1; D uncertain. Trimming took off 0 bases at V and 1 base at J, with 12 bases between the two ends. Germline CDR1 reads KGHSH; CDR2 reads LQKENI. This CDR3 is 16 amino acids long. DNA for the CDR3: TGTGCCAGCTCACCACCGACGGGTAAGAGGAACACTGAAGCTTTCTTT. Translation gives CASSPPTGKRNTEAFF.

The genes are TRBV6-2 or TRBV6-3 and TRBJ1-5, with D unclear. Deletions cut 3 bases from V and 3 bases from J, with 9 bases between. Germline V gene lookup returns CDR1 MNHEY and CDR2 SVGEGT. This CDR3 spans 14 amino acids. CDR3 in DNA: TGTGCCAGCAGTTATATACAGTCCAATCAGCCCCAGCATTTT. Protein product: CASSYIQSNQPQHF.

This chain joins TRBV19 and TRBJ2-6; 7 bases are shared with TRBD1. Germline values: CDR1 LNHDA, CDR2 SQIVND (reference sequence). The CDR3 runs 22 residues. V lost 1 base to trimming and J lost 0 bases; unmatched junction nucleotides: 18. The CDR3 bases are TGTGCCAGTAGTATAGGAGCGACAGGGTGGGTCACCATGGACTCTGGGGCCAACGTCCTGACTTTC. Amino acid sequence: CASSIGATGWVTMDSGANVLTF.

This chain connects TRBV10-3 to TRBJ1-6; the D is unclear. V was cut by 3 bases and J by 7 bases, with 4 bases left in between. The CDR3 is 12 residues long. The V gene's germline CDR1 is ENHRY and CDR2 SYGVKD. DNA of the CDR3: TGTGCCATCAGTGACCCGAATTCACCCCTCCACTTT. It is translated as CAISDPNSPLHF.

In its sample, this clone was seen once. This chain uses TRBV15 with TRBJ1-4; a weak D match, TRBD1 (6 bases). CDR1 and CDR2 (germline): LNHNV, YYDKDF (reference sequence). Trimming cost V 4 bases and J 0 bases, with 15 bases left between them. The CDR3 has 17 residues. This chain's CDR3 is CATSKTGTQTTNEKLFF. The DNA for the CDR3 is TGTGCCACCAGCAAAACCGGGACACAAACAACTAATGAAAAACTGTTTTTT. The full variable domain, its missing parts supplied by reference TRBV15 and TRBJ1-4, is DAMVIQNPRYQVTQFGKPVTLSCSQTLNHNVMYWYQQKSSQAPKLLFHYYDKDFNNEADTPDNFQSRRPNTSFCFLDIRSPGLGDTAMYLCATSKTGTQTTNEKLFFGSGTQLSVL.

This chain connects TRBV6-5 to TRBJ2-7, with TRBD2 matching 7 bases. The trim removed 0 bases at V and 1 base at J, leaving 3 bases unmatched. The CDR3 runs to 15 residues. The germline gives CDR1 MNHEY, CDR2 SVGAGI. This CDR3 is CASSYSPRGSYEQYF. The CDR3 DNA reads TGTGCCAGCAGTTACTCACCGCGGGGGTCCTACGAGCAGTACTTC.

This chain connects TRBV15 to TRBJ2-1; D is possibly TRBD1 (8 bases). V lost 2 bases and J 8 bases, leaving 19 bases between the germline ends. From germline, CDR1 is LNHNV and CDR2 YYDKDF (reference sequence). This CDR3 contains 16 residues. The CDR3 DNA reads TGTGCCACCAGCAGAACAGGGGGGGCTAGATTCGATGAGCAGTTCTTC. Amino acid sequence: CATSRTGGARFDEQFF.

This chain links TRBV28 with TRBJ1-5; D remains ambiguous. The CDR3 has 13 residues. Trimming shortened V by 7 bases and J by 3 bases, and 10 bases separated the two germline ends. From germline, CDR1 is MDHEN and CDR2 SYDVKM. CDR3 protein: CASKWSVNQPQHF. CDR3 DNA: TGTGCCAGCAAGTGGTCGGTCAATCAGCCCCAGCATTTT.

This sequence joins TRBV5-8 and TRBJ1-2; 11 bases match TRBD1. Germline V gene data show CDR1 as SGHTS and CDR2 as YDEGEE. V shed 6 bases, J shed 8 bases, and the junction held 12 bases outside the gene matches. The CDR3 totals 15 residues. The CDR3 DNA is TGTGCCAGCACCCGGCCGGACAGGGGGCGCGGGGGCTACACCTTC. Translation: CASTRPDRGRGGYTF.

CDR3: CAWNGQTNTEAFF. CDR3 bases: TGTGCCTGGAATGGACAGACGAACACTGAAGCTTTCTTT. V is TRBV30 and J is TRBJ1-1; a possible D gene is TRBD1 (6 bases). CDR3 length: 13 amino acids. CDR1 is GTSNPN and CDR2 is SVGIG in the germline V gene (reference sequence). Trimming took off 4 bases at V and 1 base at J, with 10 bases between the two ends.